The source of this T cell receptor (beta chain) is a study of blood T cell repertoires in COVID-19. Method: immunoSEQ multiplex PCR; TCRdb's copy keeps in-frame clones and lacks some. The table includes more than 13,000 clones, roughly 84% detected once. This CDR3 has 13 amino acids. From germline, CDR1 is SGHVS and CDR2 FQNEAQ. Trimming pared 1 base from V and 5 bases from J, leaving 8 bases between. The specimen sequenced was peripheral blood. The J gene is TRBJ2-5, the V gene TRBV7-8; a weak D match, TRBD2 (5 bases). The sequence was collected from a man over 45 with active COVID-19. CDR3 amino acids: CASSLGVAETQYF. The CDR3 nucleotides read TGTGCCAGCAGCTTAGGGGTAGCGGAGACCCAGTACTTC.